Listed below are T cell receptor beta chains from one sample, sequenced in a study of shared clonotypes between healthy human individuals. Method: immunoSEQ multiplex PCR; TCRdb's copy keeps in-frame clones and lacks some. The sample has some 2,000,000 clones; less than 95% are singletons. The sample consisted of naive CD8+ T cells sorted from blood. The receptor set was obtained from a man younger than 30 in good health. The CDR3 runs from the conserved cysteine through the conserved F or W. The D gene is left open where the match is weak. The size of a clone is reported for some rows only, either as once, few or many, or as a class for expanded clones.

clone_size j_call v_call d_call cdr3_length cdr3_aa cdr3_nt
NA TRBJ2-5 TRBV13 TRBD2 15 CASSLGKLAEETQYF TGTGCCAGCAGCTTAGGGAAGCTAGCGGAAGAGACCCAGTACTTC
once TRBJ2-7 TRBV6-5 NA 12 CASSPFGYEQYF TGTGCCAGCAGTCCTTTTGGGTACGAGCAGTACTTC
NA TRBJ2-7 TRBV10-2 NA 14 CASTWSLTDYEQYF TGCGCCAGCACCTGGAGTTTGACAGATTACGAGCAGTACTTC
NA TRBJ1-6 TRBV27 NA 14 CASSSSLLNSPLHF TGTGCCAGCAGTTCGAGCCTCCTAAATTCACCCCTCCACTTT
NA TRBJ2-7 TRBV5-1 NA 15 CASSHWPPPPYEQYF TGCGCCAGCAGTCATTGGCCCCCGCCCCCCTACGAGCAGTACTTC
NA TRBJ2-1 TRBV11-2 NA 13 CASSLGDNNEQFF TGTGCCAGCAGCTTAGGGGACAACAATGAGCAGTTCTTC
NA TRBJ1-1 TRBV19 TRBD1 15 CASSPGTGVNTEAFF TGTGCCAGTAGTCCCGGGACAGGGGTGAACACTGAAGCTTTCTTT
once TRBJ2-7 TRBV9 NA 13 CASSVAGNYEQYF TGTGCCAGCAGCGTAGCTGGGAACTACGAGCAGTACTTC
NA TRBJ2-1 TRBV15 TRBD2 18 CATSRDGQREGGTGEQFF TGTGCCACCAGCAGAGATGGTCAGCGGGAGGGAGGTACTGGGGAGCAGTTCTTC
NA TRBJ1-3 TRBV5-6 TRBD1 15 CASSVGTAPGNTIYF TGTGCCAGCAGCGTAGGGACAGCTCCTGGAAACACCATATATTTT
NA TRBJ2-1 TRBV5-6 TRBD2 13 CASSFGLAGEQFF TGTGCCAGCAGCTTTGGACTAGCTGGGGAGCAGTTCTTC
NA TRBJ1-6 TRBV14 NA 15 CASSQGAGDGSPLHF TGTGCCAGCAGCCAAGGAGCGGGCGACGGTTCACCCCTCCACTTT
NA TRBJ2-7 TRBV5-5 NA 13 CASRLAGRDEQYF TGTGCCAGCAGGTTGGCAGGGCGCGACGAGCAGTACTTC
once TRBJ2-3 TRBV9 NA 14 CASSVEVHPDTQYF TGTGCCAGCAGCGTAGAGGTCCATCCAGATACGCAGTATTTT
NA TRBJ2-7 TRBV10-1 TRBD2 16 CASSGGSGEGPYEQYF TGCGCCAGCAGTGGTGGTTCGGGGGAGGGCCCCTACGAGCAGTACTTC
once TRBJ2-7 TRBV28 NA 14 CASINGLLPYEQYF TGTGCCAGCATCAATGGACTCCTACCCTACGAGCAGTACTTC
NA TRBJ2-1 TRBV27 TRBD2 15 CASSLRLAAYNEQFF TGTGCCAGCAGTTTACGGCTAGCGGCTTACAATGAGCAGTTCTTC
few TRBJ2-7 TRBV18 NA 14 CASSHRDTPYEQYF TGTGCCAGCTCACACCGGGACACCCCCTACGAGCAGTACTTC
NA TRBJ2-3 TRBV2 NA 14 CASSEWGITDTQYF TGTGCCAGCAGTGAATGGGGGATCACAGATACGCAGTATTTT
NA TRBJ1-4 TRBV6-1 TRBD1 14 CASSGQGYNEKLFF TGTGCCAGCAGCGGACAGGGATACAATGAAAAACTGTTTTTT
NA TRBJ2-2 TRBV11-2 NA 14 CASRPTANTGELFF TGTGCCAGCAGACCTACAGCGAACACCGGGGAGCTGTTTTTT
NA TRBJ1-4 TRBV6-5 NA 13 CASSYLRNEKLFF TGTGCCAGCAGTTATCTAAGGAACGAAAAACTGTTTTTT
NA TRBJ1-6 TRBV4-1 NA 15 CASSPREQVGSPLHF TGCGCCAGCAGCCCCAGAGAGCAGGTAGGGTCACCCCTCCACTTT
NA TRBJ2-7 TRBV6-5 NA 15 CASSYKGTQSYEQYF TGTGCCAGCAGCTACAAAGGGACGCAATCCTACGAGCAGTACTTC
NA TRBJ2-6 TRBV4-3 NA 17 CASSQDRPGAGANVLTF TGCGCCAGCAGCCAAGATAGACCAGGGGCTGGGGCCAACGTCCTGACTTTC
NA TRBJ2-3 TRBV5-6 NA 14 CASSLSLSTDTQYF TGTGCCAGCAGCTTGTCTTTGAGCACAGATACGCAGTATTTT
NA TRBJ1-2 TRBV6-5 NA 12 CASTLLGYGYTF TGTGCCAGCACCTTGTTAGGGTATGGCTACACCTTC
NA TRBJ2-7 TRBV21-1 NA 16 CASSKEVWPGRSEQYF TGTGCCAGCAGCAAAGAGGTTTGGCCAGGAAGGTCCGAGCAGTACTTC
NA TRBJ2-4 TRBV7-9 NA 16 CASSLVDGLAKNIQYF TGTGCCAGCAGCTTAGTGGACGGGCTAGCCAAAAACATTCAGTACTTC
NA TRBJ1-4 TRBV13 TRBD1 14 CASSLGGGDEKLFF TGTGCCAGCAGCTTAGGAGGGGGCGATGAAAAACTGTTTTTT
NA TRBJ2-1 TRBV9 NA 13 CASSPQRLNEQFF TGTGCCAGCAGCCCCCAGCGGCTCAATGAGCAGTTCTTC
once TRBJ2-7 TRBV5-1 NA 14 CASSTTGVSYEQYF TGCGCCAGCAGCACCACGGGAGTCTCCTACGAGCAGTACTTC
NA TRBJ2-7 TRBV5-6 TRBD2 12 CASSLAGAEQYF TGTGCCAGCAGCCTAGCGGGAGCCGAGCAGTACTTC
NA TRBJ2-3 TRBV27 NA 13 CASSFVGSDTQYF TGTGCCAGCAGTTTTGTAGGGTCAGATACGCAGTATTTT
NA TRBJ2-2 TRBV21-1 NA 18 CASSKWLGRQGYTGELFF TGTGCCAGCAGCAAATGGCTTGGACGACAGGGGTACACCGGGGAGCTGTTTTTT
NA TRBJ2-3 TRBV27 TRBD2 14 CASSLAGYADTQYF TGTGCCAGCAGCTTAGCGGGATACGCAGATACGCAGTATTTT
NA TRBJ1-1 TRBV11-2 TRBD1 15 CASSLVTGGYTEAFF TGTGCCAGCAGCTTAGTCACAGGGGGATACACTGAAGCTTTCTTT
NA TRBJ1-5 TRBV7-6 NA 13 CASSFGSNQPQHF TGTGCCAGCAGCTTTGGTAGCAATCAGCCCCAGCATTTT
NA TRBJ2-4 TRBV7-2 TRBD1 15 CASSLEGQIKNIQYF TGTGCCAGCAGCTTAGAGGGACAGATAAAAAACATTCAGTACTTC
once TRBJ1-2 TRBV19 NA 12 CASSPWNYGYTF TGTGCCAGTAGTCCATGGAACTATGGCTACACCTTC
NA TRBJ2-3 TRBV6-5 NA 14 CASSYSDGADTQYF TGTGCCAGCAGTTACTCGGATGGTGCAGATACGCAGTATTTT
NA TRBJ1-6 TRBV11-2 NA 18 CASSLDRRGTGGNSPLHF TGTGCCAGCAGCTTAGATCGGCGGGGGACGGGAGGTAATTCACCCCTCCACTTT
once TRBJ2-7 TRBV6-5 NA 12 CASSSSRYEQYF TGTGCCAGCAGTTCAAGCCGCTACGAGCAGTACTTC
once TRBJ2-3 TRBV9 NA 14 CASSERGLADTQYF TGTGCCAGCAGCGAGAGGGGACTCGCAGATACGCAGTATTTT
NA TRBJ2-7 TRBV4-1 NA 15 CASSQGRGTSYEQYF TGCGCCAGCAGCCAAGGCCGGGGGACATCCTACGAGCAGTACTTC
NA TRBJ2-7 TRBV5-1 TRBD1 12 CASSPDRDEQYF TGCGCCAGCAGCCCGGACAGGGACGAGCAGTACTTC
NA TRBJ1-5 TRBV2 NA 12 CASSVPNQPQHF TGTGCCAGCAGTGTTCCGAATCAGCCCCAGCATTTT
NA TRBJ2-7 TRBV27 TRBD1 15 CASSPGQGFSYEQYF TGTGCCAGCAGTCCCGGACAGGGCTTCTCCTACGAGCAGTACTTC
NA TRBJ1-2 TRBV6-5 NA 15 CASSYGGGSNYGYTF TGTGCCAGCAGTTACGGGGGAGGGTCTAACTATGGCTACACCTTC
NA TRBJ1-5 TRBV5-6 NA 16 CASSSVLQGSGQPQHF TGTGCCAGCAGTTCGGTGTTACAGGGTTCGGGCCAGCCCCAGCATTTT
once TRBJ2-7 TRBV2 NA 15 CASSEGGSPTYEQYF TGTGCCAGCAGTGAAGGCGGCAGTCCCACCTACGAGCAGTACTTC
NA TRBJ2-3 TRBV25-1 NA 10 CATGTDTQYF TGTGCCACCGGAACAGATACGCAGTATTTT
once TRBJ1-3 TRBV27 NA 14 CASSFGGERDTIYF TGTGCCAGCAGTTTTGGTGGGGAGAGAGACACCATATATTTT
NA TRBJ2-7 TRBV7-2 NA 16 CASSLALATLVYEQYF TGTGCCAGCAGCTTAGCCTTAGCAACTCTTGTCTACGAGCAGTACTTC